This T cell receptor beta chain was observed in a study of TET2 disruption in CD19-targeted CAR T cells. V was pared by 6 bases and J by 6 bases, with 11 bases of the junction left unmatched. Germline CDR1 and CDR2: MRHNA and SNTAGT. The CDR3 contains 16 residues. Sequencing used immunoSEQ multiplex PCR; TCRdb keeps in-frame clones, though not all of them. This specimen shows 20,000 to 30,000 clones; the ten leading clones hold 1.5% to 2%. Treatment here: autologous CTL019 cells: CD19 CAR with 4-1BB and CD3 zeta domains. TCR zeta and 4-1BB domains were built into the CD19 CAR. The starting T cells for CTL019 came from a peripheral blood leukapheresis. In the case of this clone: What it binds is not known. The CDR3 end lies 3 residues beyond the end of the read and is filled in from the germline J gene.

The rearrangement joins TRBV6-4 to TRBJ1-6, with 7 positions matching TRBD1. The TCR comes from a man aged 65 to 79 with chronic lymphocytic leukemia. The specimen was CD8- CAR+ T cells sorted from cultured blood T cells, collected for CD19 CAR T cell therapy. Described subset: CD8-negative CAR-positive T cells from the infusion product. This CDR3 is CASRQQGLGGNSPLHF. The part of the CDR3 DNA that was read is TGTGCCAGCAGACAACAGGGGCTTGGGGGTAATTCACCC.